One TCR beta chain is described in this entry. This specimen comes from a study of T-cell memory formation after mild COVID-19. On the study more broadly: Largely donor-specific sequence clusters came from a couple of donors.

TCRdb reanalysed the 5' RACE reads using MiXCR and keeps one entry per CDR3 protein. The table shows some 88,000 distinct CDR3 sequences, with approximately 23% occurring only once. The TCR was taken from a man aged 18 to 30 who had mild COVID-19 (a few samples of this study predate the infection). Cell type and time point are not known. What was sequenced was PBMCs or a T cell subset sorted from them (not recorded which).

The CDR3 DNA is TGTGCCACCAGTGAAGAACAGGGCAGCCCCTACAATGAGCAGTTCTTC. Translating gives CATSEEQGSPYNEQFF. This chain uses TRBV24-1 with TRBJ2-1; weak D call: TRBD1 (6 bases). The CDR3 contains 16 residues. V lost 4 bases and J lost 2, with 14 bases in between. Germline assignment: CDR1 KGHDR and CDR2 SFDVKD.